This record covers a single T cell receptor (beta chain). A few counts support this clonotype. Which antigen it targets is not known. Per-base qualities were not stored, and no clone one base away is much larger. Preparation of the library involved PCR. At the Johns Hopkins FTIC core, DNA from the cultured CD4+ T cells underwent TCR sequencing with the Oncomine TCR Beta short-read assay. Genomic DNA was extracted from the cultured CD4+ T cells with the QIAamp micro DNA kit. Oncomine TCR Beta libraries from cultured CD4+ T cells were pooled with unique dual indexes and sequenced on an Illumina iSeq 100. The paper's data handling went like this. Non-productive sequences were filtered out, and CDR3s that did not start with C, did not end with F or W, or were shorter than 7 amino acids were discarded. The MANAFEST web application identified antigen-specific clonotypes by comparing peptide-stimulated wells against reference wells and other culture wells. To be called positive, a clone needed an FDR below 0.05, an odds ratio above 5, and a productive frequency above 0.1% in at least two of three replicate wells. Clonotypes that were significantly expanded in both SARS-CoV-2 spike wells and at least one common cold coronavirus spike condition were defined as cross-reactive. CDR3 homology was assessed with Levenshtein distances (stringdist) and unrooted phylogenetic trees (ape) in R version 3.6.1. TCRdb reprocessing: public reads trimmed at Q25 with fastp, clones called with MiXCR, in-frame beta chains kept. CDR3 protein sequences are deduplicated, and each keeps its most common genes and DNA. Clone size and V and J calls follow TCRdb, not the original study. Within this sample are 7,500 to 10,000 distinct CDR3 sequences, with roughly a third of them counted one time only. The ten largest clones add up to approximately 15% of the sample.

The data were taken from a study of vaccination and CD4 T cells after COVID-19 (dated by TCRdb to between 2020 and 2023). Regarding the study in general: Six males and four females were included in the convalescent cohort, with two Hispanic individuals, seven Caucasians, two Asians and one multiracial person represented. Participants received two doses of either the Pfizer-BioNTech BNT162b2 vaccine (n=8) or the Moderna mRNA-1273 vaccine (n=2). Post-COVID blood samples were collected from convalescent patients a median of approximately 93 days after diagnosis, with a range of roughly 35 to 170 days. The time from the second vaccine dose to post-vaccine blood sampling had a median of around 72 days and ranged from about 12 to 241 days. Culture stimuli were overlapping spike peptide pools from SARS-CoV-2 and from the common cold coronaviruses HCoV-NL63, HCoV-OC43 and HCoV-229E. In control cultures, a CEFX viral epitope pool was used as positive control, an HIV-1 Nef peptide pool was used as negative control, or no peptide was added. In roughly 10 COVID-19 convalescent patients and a few infection-naive healthy vaccine recipients, the spike-specific CD4+ TCR repertoire before mRNA vaccination was compared with the repertoire after mRNA vaccination. Memory CD4+ T cell crossreactivity between SARS-CoV-2 and common cold coronavirus spike proteins was assessed at the TCR clonotype level in an earlier paper using these donors.

Overall study outcomes, separate from this receptor: Although the median number of SARS-CoV-2-reactive clonotypes went up from some 23 after infection to some 37 after vaccination, the increase was not significant. Relatively few convalescent patients were included in the study, and early timepoints after natural infection were not analyzed. In convalescent patients, a median approximately 90% of post-vaccine SARS-CoV-2-reactive clones were detected only after vaccination, suggesting vaccine-specific priming. Of the vaccine-specific clones found in convalescent patients, nearly all (304 of 307) were mono-reactive for SARS-CoV-2 spike instead of being cross-reactive with common cold coronaviruses.

The treatment or condition label for this specimen denotes: approximately nine-day PBMC culture with coronavirus spike peptide pools or control peptides (ViraFEST assay). CD4+ T cells from unexposed donors were collected before the COVID-19 pandemic (2011-2018). The ViraFEST assay, used in the study, expanded antigen-specific T cells with peptide pools and then identified the expanded clonotypes through TCR sequencing. Each well held 2 million or so PBMCs cultured in IMDM containing around 5% human AB serum and approximately 9.8 IU/ml IL-2, with about 9.4 ug/ml peptide pools added. On days 3 and 7, half of the culture medium was replaced with fresh IL-2-containing medium. CD4+ T cells were isolated after 10 days of culture through negative selection using the EasySep CD4+ T cell isolation kit. Unexposed donor CD4+ T cells were tested for reactivity to SARS-CoV-2 S and N and four common cold coronavirus spike pools, as cell number allowed. PBMCs were separated from whole blood using Ficoll-Paque Plus gradient centrifugation and then either used fresh or cryopreserved at -140C. Triplicate wells were generally used for each culture condition. The leukapheresis product used for the unexposed donors was purchased from a commercial source.

CDR1 and CDR2, looked up from the germline V gene (reference sequence), are SEHNR and FQNEAQ. Taken from cysteine to phenylalanine, the CDR3 has 16 residues. This entry keeps only the CDR3 DNA: 48 bases, framed from base 1. V lost 4 bases and J lost 0 bases; the stretch between them is 16 bases long. This TCR came from a human donor in good health. The sample was CD4+ T cells from blood, cultured in vitro. Recombination joined TRBV7-9 with TRBJ2-7, with TRBD2 perhaps the D gene, on 5 matching bases. This receptor has the CDR3 CASSSPEGFPSYEQYF. The nucleotide sequence reads as follows: TGTGCCAGCAGCTCACCCGAGGGCTTCCCCTCCTACGAGCAGTACTTC.